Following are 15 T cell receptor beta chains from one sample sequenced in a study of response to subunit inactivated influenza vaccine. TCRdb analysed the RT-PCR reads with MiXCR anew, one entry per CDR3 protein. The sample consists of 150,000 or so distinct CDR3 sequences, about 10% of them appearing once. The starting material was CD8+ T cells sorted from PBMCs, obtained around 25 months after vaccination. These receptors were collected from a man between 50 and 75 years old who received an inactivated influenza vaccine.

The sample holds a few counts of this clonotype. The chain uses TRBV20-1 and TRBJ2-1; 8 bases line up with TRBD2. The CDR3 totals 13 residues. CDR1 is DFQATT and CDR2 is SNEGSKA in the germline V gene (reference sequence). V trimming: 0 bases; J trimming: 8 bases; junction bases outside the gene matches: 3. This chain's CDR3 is CSARDSGIDEQFF. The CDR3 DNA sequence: TGCAGTGCTAGAGATAGCGGGATAGATGAGCAGTTCTTC.

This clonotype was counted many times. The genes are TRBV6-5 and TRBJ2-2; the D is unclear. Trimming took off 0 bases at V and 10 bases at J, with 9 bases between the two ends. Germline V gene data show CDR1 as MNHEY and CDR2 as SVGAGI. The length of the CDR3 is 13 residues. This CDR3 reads CASSYSSVPELFF. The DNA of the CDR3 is TGTGCCAGCAGTTACTCTTCGGTCCCGGAGCTGTTTTTT.

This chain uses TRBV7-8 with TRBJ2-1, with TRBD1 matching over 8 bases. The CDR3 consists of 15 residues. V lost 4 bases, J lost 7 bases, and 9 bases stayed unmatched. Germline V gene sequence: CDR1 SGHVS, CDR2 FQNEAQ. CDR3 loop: CASSSTDRVTNEQFF. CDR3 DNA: TGTGCCAGCAGCTCGACGGACAGGGTGACTAATGAGCAGTTCTTC.

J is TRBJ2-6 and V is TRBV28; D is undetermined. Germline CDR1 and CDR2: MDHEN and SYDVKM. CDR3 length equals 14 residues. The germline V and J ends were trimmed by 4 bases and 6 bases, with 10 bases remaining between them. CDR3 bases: TGTGCCAGCAGTTGGGGTGGCTTGGCCAACGTCCTGACTTTC. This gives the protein CASSWGGLANVLTF.

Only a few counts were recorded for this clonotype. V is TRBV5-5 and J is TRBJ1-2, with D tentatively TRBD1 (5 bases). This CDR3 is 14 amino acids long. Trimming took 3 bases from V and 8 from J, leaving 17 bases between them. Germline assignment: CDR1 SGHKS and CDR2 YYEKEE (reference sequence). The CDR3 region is CASSSMDGGGGYTF. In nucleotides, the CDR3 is TGTGCCAGCAGCTCCATGGACGGGGGAGGGGGCTACACCTTC.

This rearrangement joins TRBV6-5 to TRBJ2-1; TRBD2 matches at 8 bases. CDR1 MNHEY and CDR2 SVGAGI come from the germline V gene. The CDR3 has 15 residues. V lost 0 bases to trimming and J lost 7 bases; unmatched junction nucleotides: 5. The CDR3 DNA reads TGTGCCAGCAGTTACTCGAGCGGGAGAAGTAATGAGCAGTTCTTC. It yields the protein CASSYSSGRSNEQFF.

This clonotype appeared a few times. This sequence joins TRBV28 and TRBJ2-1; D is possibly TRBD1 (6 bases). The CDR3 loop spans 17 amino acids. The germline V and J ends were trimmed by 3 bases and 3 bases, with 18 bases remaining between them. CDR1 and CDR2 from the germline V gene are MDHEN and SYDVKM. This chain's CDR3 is CASSFGPGAANYNEQFF. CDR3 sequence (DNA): TGTGCCAGCAGTTTCGGTCCAGGGGCAGCGAACTACAATGAGCAGTTCTTC.

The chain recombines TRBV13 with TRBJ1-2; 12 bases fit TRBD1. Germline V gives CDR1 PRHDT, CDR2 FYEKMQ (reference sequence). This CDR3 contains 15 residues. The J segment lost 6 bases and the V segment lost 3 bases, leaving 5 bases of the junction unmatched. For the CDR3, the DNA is TGTGCCAGCAGCTTCCGGGACAGGGGGCCTCATGGCTACACCTTC. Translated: CASSFRDRGPHGYTF.

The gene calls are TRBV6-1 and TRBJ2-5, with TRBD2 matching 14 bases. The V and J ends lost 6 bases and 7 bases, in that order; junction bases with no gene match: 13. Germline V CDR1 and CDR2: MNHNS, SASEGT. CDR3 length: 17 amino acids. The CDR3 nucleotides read TGTGCCAGCAGGGGGACTAGCGGGGGCCCCCTCGGGTGGACCCAGTACTTC. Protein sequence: CASRGTSGGPLGWTQYF.

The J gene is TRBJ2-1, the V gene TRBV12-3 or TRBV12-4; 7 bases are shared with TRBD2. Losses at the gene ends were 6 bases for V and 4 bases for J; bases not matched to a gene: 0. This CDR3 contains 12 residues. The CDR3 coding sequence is TGTGCCAGCAGACTAGCGTACAATGAGCAGTTCTTC. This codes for CASRLAYNEQFF.

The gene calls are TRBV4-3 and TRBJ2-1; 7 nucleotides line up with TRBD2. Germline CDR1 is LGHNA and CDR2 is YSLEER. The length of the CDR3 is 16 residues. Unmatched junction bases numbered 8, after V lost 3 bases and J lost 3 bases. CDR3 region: CASSHPTGGDYNEQFF. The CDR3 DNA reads TGCGCCAGCAGCCATCCTACGGGAGGTGACTACAATGAGCAGTTCTTC.

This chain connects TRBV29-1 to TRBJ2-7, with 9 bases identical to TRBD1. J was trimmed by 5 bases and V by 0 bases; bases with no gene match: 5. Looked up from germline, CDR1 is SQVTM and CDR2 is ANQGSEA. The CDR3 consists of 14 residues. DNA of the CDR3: TGCAGCGTTGAAGATCAGGGGACAGGGAACGAGCAGTACTTC. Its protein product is CSVEDQGTGNEQYF.

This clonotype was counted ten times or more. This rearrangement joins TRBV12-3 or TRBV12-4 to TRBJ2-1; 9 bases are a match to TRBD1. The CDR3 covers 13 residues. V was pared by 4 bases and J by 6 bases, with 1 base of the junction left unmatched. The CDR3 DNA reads TGTGCCAGCAGTTCGGACAGGGGCAATGAGCAGTTCTTC. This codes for CASSSDRGNEQFF.

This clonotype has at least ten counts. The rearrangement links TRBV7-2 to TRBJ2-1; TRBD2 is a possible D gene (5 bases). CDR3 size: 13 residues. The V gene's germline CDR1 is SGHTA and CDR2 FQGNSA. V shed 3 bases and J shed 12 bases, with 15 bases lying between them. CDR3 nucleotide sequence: TGTGCCAGCAGCTTCAGCCCTTTAGAGGGGCAGTTCTTC. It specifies CASSFSPLEGQFF.

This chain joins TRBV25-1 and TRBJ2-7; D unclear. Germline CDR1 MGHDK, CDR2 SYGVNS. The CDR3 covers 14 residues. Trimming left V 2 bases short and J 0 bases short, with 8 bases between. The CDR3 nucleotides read TGTGCCAGCAGTGAAAACGGGTACTCCTACGAGCAGTACTTC. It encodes CASSENGYSYEQYF.